This TCR beta chain was documented in a study of blood T cell repertoires in COVID-19. As handled by the study authors: Scientists estimated how many nucleated cells there were by amplifying reference gene primers. The method was immunoSEQ multiplex PCR; TCRdb's version includes in-frame clones alone and lacks a portion of them. D and trimming come from the DNA, and the V and J calls and clone size come from that table. The sample has approximately 77,000 clones, around 89% seen once. This receptor was identified in a woman of 80 years or more with acute or convalescent COVID-19. Sequencing was carried out using peripheral blood.

The CDR3 coding sequence is TGTGCCAGTAGCCCAAGCGGGGGATACGAGCAGTACTTC. It translates to CASSPSGGYEQYF. This chain connects TRBV19 to TRBJ2-7, with 8 positions matching TRBD2. V lost 6 bases and J lost 4; bases outside the gene matches: 5. The CDR3 extends over 13 amino acids. The germline V gene encodes CDR1 LNHDA and CDR2 SQIVND (reference sequence).